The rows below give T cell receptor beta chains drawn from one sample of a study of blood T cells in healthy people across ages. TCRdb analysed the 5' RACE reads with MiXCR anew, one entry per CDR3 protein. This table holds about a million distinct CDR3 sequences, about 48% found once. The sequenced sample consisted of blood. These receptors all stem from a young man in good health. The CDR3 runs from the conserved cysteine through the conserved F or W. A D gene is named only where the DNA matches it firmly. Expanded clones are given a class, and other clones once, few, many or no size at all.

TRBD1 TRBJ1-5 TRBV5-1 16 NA TGCGCCAGCAGCCGCGGGACAGGGGATAGCAATCAGCCCCAGCATTTT CASSRGTGDSNQPQHF
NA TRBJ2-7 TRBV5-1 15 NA TGCGCCAGCAGCTTGGCCACTTTCGGGCTGTACGAGCAGTACTTC CASSLATFGLYEQYF
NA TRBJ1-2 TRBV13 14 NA TGTGCCAGCAGCTTTTTTAAGGAGACCTATGGCTACACCTTC CASSFFKETYGYTF
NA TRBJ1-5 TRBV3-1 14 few TGTGCCAGCAGCCAAGGCTACGTTAATCAGCCCCAGCATTTT CASSQGYVNQPQHF
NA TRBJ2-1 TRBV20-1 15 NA TGCAGTGCCGCGAAAGGGGCGGGTTCCTACAATGAGCAGTTCTTC CSAAKGAGSYNEQFF
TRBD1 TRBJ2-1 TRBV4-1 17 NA TGCGCCAGCAGCCATGAACCGGGACAGGGGGCCTATTATGAGCAGTTCTTC CASSHEPGQGAYYEQFF
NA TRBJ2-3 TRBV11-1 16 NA TGTGCCAGCAGCTTAACAGACGGCGGTCTTAGGAATACGCAGTATTTT CASSLTDGGLRNTQYF
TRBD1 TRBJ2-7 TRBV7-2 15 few TGTGCCAGCAGCTTAGAACCAGGGGGCTTGGACGAGCAGTACTTC CASSLEPGGLDEQYF
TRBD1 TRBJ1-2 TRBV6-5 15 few TGTGCCAGCAGTTACTCGACACAGGGGGCGCACGGCTACACCTTC CASSYSTQGAHGYTF
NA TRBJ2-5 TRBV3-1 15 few TGTGCCAGCAGCCAAGAATACCTCTCAGGGGAGACCCAGTACTTC CASSQEYLSGETQYF
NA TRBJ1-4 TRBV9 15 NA TGTGCCAGCAGCCCTAGGGCGGGTAAAGACGAAAAACTGTTTTTT CASSPRAGKDEKLFF
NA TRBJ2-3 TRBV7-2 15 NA TGTGCCAGCACCCGGCCGGGGGCCGGCACAGATACGCAGTATTTT CASTRPGAGTDTQYF
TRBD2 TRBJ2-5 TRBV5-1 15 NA TGCGCCAGCAGCTTGGCTGGGAGGGACCAAGAGACCCAGTACTTC CASSLAGRDQETQYF
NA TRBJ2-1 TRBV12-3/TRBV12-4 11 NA TGTGCCAGCAGTCTACAAGAGACCCAGTTCTTC CASSLQETQFF
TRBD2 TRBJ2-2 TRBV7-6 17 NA TGTGCCAGCACCCTGAACAGCGGGGGTTTTTCCACCGGGGAGCTGTTTTTT CASTLNSGGFSTGELFF
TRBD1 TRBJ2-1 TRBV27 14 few TGTGCCAGCGGAATAGGGACAGGGTCCCATGAGCAGTTCTTC CASGIGTGSHEQFF
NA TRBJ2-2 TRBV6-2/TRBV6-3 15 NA TGTGCCAGCAGTTACGGCACTAGCAATACCGGGGAGCTGTTTTTT CASSYGTSNTGELFF
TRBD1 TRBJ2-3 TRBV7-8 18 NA TGTGCCAGCAGCTTAGCATCACTACAGGGGTGGGGCACAGATACGCAGTATTTT CASSLASLQGWGTDTQYF
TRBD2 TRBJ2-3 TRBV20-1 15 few TGCAGTGCTACGGGACTAGCGGGATCAAGGGATACGCAGTATTTT CSATGLAGSRDTQYF
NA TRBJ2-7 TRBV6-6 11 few TGTGCCAGCAGTGGAATATACGAGCAGTACTTC CASSGIYEQYF
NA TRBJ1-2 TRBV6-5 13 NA TGTGCCAGCAGGCAGGGGTTTAACTATGGCTACACCTTC CASRQGFNYGYTF
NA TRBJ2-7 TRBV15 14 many TGTGCCACCAGCAGAGATAGGGGCCTATACGAGCAGTACTTC CATSRDRGLYEQYF
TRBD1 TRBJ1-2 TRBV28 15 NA TGTGCCAGCAAATTCTGGGGACAGGGGGGTGGTGGCTACACCTTC CASKFWGQGGGGYTF
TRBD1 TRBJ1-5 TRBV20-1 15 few TGCAGTGCTAGCCGCGGGACAGGGCTCAATCAGCCCCAGCATTTT CSASRGTGLNQPQHF
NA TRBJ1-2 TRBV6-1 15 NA TGTGCCAGCAGTGAAGGAGACAAGGCGGGCTATGGCTACACCTTC CASSEGDKAGYGYTF
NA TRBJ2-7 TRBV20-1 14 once TGCAGTGCTATCCGGGACGGATCCTCCTACGAGCAGTACTTC CSAIRDGSSYEQYF
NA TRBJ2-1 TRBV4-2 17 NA TGTGCCAGCAGCCAAGACGGGGGGCCCCGCTCCTACAATGAGCAGTTCTTC CASSQDGGPRSYNEQFF